This T cell receptor (beta chain) originates from a study of blood T cell repertoires in COVID-19. The CDR3 is made up of 13 amino acids. Trimming stripped 1 base from V and 7 bases from J, with 10 bases between. In germline, CDR1 is LGHDT, CDR2 YNNKEL (reference sequence). Original data processing: From reference gene primer amplification, estimates of nucleated cell counts were derived. Some clones are missing from TCRdb's copy, which holds only in-frame ones; the method was immunoSEQ multiplex PCR. The DNA gave D and trimming, while V, J and clone size come from that table. The profile shows around 250,000 clones, approximately 85% of them singletons.

The chain employs TRBV3-1 (or the pseudogene TRBV3-2) and TRBJ1-1, with D perhaps TRBD1 (5 bases). The TCR sequence derives from a woman aged 45-65 years who had recovered from COVID-19. The material sequenced was PBMCs or T cells enriched from blood (not recorded which). This CDR3 is CASSQVRADEAFF. In nucleotides, the CDR3 is TGTGCCAGCAGCCAAGTCAGGGCCGATGAAGCTTTCTTT.